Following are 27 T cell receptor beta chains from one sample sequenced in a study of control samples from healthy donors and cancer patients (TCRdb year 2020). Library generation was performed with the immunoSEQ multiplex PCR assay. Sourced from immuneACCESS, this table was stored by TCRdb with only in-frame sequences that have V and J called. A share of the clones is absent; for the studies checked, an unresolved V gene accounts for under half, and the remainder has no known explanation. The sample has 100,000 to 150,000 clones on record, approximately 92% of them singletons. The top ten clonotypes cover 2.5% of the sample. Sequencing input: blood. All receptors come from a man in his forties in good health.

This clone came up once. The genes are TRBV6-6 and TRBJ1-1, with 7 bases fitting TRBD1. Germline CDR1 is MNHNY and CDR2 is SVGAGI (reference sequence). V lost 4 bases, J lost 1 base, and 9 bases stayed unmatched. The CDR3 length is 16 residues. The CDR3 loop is CASSSTETGSNTEAFF. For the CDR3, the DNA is TGTGCCAGCAGTTCCACTGAGACAGGGTCGAACACTGAAGCTTTCTTT.

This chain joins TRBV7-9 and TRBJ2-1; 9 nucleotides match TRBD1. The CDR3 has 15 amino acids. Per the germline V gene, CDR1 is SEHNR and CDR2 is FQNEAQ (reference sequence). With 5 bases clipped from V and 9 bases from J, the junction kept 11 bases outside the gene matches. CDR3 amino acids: CASSQMGTGSSEQFF. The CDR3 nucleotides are TGTGCCAGCAGCCAGATGGGGACAGGGTCCAGTGAGCAGTTCTTC.

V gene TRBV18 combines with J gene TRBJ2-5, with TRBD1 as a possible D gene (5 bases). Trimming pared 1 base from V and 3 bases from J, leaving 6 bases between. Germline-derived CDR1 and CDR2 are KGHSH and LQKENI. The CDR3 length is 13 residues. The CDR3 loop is CASSPRREETQYF. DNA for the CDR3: TGTGCCAGCTCACCACGCAGGGAAGAGACCCAGTACTTC.

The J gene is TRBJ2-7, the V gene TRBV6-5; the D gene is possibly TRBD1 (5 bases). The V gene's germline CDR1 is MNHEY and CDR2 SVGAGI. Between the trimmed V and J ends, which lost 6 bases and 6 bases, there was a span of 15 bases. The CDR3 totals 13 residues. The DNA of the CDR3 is TGTGCCAGCAGACTAACAGGAATCCCCGAGCAGTACTTC. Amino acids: CASRLTGIPEQYF.

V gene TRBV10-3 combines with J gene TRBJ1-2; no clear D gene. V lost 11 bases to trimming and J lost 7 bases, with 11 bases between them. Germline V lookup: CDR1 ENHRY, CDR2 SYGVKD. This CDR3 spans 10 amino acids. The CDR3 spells CAVGSGGYTF. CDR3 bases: TGTGCCGTGGGGTCCGGTGGCTACACCTTC.

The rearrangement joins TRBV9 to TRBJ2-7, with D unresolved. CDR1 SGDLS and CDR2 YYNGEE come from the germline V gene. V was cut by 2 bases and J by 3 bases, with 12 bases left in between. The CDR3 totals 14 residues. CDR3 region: CASSVNDGNYEQYF. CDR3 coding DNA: TGTGCCAGCAGCGTTAATGACGGCAACTACGAGCAGTACTTC.

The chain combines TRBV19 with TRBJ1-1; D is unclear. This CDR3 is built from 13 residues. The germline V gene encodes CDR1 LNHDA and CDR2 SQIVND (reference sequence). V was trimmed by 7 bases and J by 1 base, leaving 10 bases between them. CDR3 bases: TGTGCCAGTATGACGCATGCGAACACTGAAGCTTTCTTT. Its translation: CASMTHANTEAFF.

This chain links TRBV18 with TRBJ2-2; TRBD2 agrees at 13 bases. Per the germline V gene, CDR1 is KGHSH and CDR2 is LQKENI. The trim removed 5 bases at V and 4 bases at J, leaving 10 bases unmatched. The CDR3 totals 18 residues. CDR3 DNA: TGTGCCAGCTCATGGACTAGCGGGGGCCAAGGATCCACCGGGGAGCTGTTTTTT. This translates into CASSWTSGGQGSTGELFF. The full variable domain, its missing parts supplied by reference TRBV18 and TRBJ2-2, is NAGVMQNPRHLVRRRGQEARLRCSPMKGHSHVYWYRQLPEEGLKFMVYLQKENIIDESGMPKERFSAEFPKEGPSILRIQQVVRGDSAAYFCASSWTSGGQGSTGELFFGEGSRLTVL.

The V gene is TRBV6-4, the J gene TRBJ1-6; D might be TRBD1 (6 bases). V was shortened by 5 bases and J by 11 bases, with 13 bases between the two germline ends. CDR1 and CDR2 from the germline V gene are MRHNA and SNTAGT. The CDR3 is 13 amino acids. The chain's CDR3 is CASSIRQAAPLHF. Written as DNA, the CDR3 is TGTGCCAGCAGTATCCGACAGGCCGCACCCCTCCACTTT.

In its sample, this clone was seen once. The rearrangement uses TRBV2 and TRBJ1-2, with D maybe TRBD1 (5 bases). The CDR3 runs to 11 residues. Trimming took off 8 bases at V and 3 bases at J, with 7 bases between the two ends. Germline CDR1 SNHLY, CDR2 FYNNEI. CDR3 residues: CASGADYGYTF. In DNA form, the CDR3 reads TGTGCCAGCGGGGCGGACTATGGCTACACCTTC.

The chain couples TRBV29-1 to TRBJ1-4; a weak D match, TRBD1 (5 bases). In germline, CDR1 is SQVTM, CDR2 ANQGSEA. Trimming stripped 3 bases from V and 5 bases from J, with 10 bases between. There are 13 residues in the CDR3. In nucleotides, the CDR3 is TGCAGCGTTGAGCAGGGTGGGAATGAAAAACTGTTTTTT. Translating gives CSVEQGGNEKLFF.

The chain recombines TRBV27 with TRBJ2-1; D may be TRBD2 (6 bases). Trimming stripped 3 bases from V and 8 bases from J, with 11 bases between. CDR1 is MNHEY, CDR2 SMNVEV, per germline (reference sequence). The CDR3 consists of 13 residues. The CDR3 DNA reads TGTGCCAGCAGTTTCATAGGAGGGGATGAGCAGTTCTTC. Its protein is CASSFIGGDEQFF.

The CDR3, as DNA: TGTGCCAGCATACAGGGGGCGGGCAATCAGCCCCAGCATTTT. This translates into CASIQGAGNQPQHF. This sequence joins TRBV28 and TRBJ1-5; 9 nucleotides match TRBD1. Germline assignment: CDR1 MDHEN and CDR2 SYDVKM. With V trimmed by 7 bases and J by 2 bases, 3 bases remained unmatched. CDR3 length: 14 residues.

CDR3 loop: CASSEGAGYGYTF. CDR3 DNA sequence: TGTGCCAGCTCAGAGGGGGCGGGCTATGGCTACACCTTC. V is TRBV18 and J is TRBJ1-2; 7 nucleotides agree with TRBD1. The CDR3 length is 13 residues. Germline V lookup: CDR1 KGHSH, CDR2 LQKENI. The V and J ends lost 5 bases and 4 bases, in that order; junction bases with no gene match: 4. Drawing the rest from reference TRBV18 and TRBJ1-2, the complete variable domain is NAGVMQNPRHLVRRRGQEARLRCSPMKGHSHVYWYRQLPEEGLKFMVYLQKENIIDESGMPKERFSAEFPKEGPSILRIQQVVRGDSAAYFCASSEGAGYGYTFGSGTRLTVV.

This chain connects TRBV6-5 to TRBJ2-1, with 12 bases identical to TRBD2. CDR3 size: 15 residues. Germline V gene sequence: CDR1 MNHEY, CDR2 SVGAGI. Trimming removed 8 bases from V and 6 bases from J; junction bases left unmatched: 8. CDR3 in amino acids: CASLYLAGGVNEQFF. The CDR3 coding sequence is TGTGCCAGCTTATATCTAGCGGGGGGGGTCAATGAGCAGTTCTTC.

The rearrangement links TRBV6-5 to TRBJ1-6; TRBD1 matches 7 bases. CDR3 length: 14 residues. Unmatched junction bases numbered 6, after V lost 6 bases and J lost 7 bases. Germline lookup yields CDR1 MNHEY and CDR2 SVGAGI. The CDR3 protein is CASSDRVGNSPLHF. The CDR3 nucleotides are TGTGCCAGCAGCGACAGGGTCGGGAATTCACCCCTCCACTTT.

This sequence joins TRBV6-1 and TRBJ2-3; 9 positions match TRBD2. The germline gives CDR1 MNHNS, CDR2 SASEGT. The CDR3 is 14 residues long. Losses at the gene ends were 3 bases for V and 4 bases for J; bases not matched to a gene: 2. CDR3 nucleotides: TGTGCCAGCAGTGAGGGACTAGCATCAGATACGCAGTATTTT. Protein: CASSEGLASDTQYF.

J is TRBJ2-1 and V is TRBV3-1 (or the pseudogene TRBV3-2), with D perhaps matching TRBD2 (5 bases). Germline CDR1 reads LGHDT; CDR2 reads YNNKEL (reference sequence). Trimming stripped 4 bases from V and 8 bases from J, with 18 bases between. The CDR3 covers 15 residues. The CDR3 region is CASSPGWASFDEQFF. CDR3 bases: TGTGCCAGCAGCCCCGGTTGGGCTAGCTTCGATGAGCAGTTCTTC.

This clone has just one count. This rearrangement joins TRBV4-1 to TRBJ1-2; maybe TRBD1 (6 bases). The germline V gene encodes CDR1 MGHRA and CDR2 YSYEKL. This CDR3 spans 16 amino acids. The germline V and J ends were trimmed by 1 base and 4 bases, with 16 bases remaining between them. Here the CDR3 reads CASSQGTGSGFYGYTF. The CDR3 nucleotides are TGCGCCAGCAGCCAAGGTACAGGGTCTGGATTCTATGGCTACACCTTC.

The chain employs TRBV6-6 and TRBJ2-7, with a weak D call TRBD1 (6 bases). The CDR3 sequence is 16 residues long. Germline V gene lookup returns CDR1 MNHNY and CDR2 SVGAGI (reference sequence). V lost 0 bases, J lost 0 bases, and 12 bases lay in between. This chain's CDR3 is CASSYSDSYGSYEQYF. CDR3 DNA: TGTGCCAGCAGTTACTCGGACAGTTACGGCTCCTACGAGCAGTACTTC.

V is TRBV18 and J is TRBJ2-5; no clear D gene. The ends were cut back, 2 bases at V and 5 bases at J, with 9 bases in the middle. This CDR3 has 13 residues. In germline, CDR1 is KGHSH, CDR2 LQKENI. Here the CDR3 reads CASSPGVEETQYF. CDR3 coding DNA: TGTGCCAGCTCACCAGGAGTAGAGGAGACCCAGTACTTC.

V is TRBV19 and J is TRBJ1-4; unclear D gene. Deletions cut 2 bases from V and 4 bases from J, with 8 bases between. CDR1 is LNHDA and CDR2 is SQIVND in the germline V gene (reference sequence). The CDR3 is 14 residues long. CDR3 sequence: CASSITGRNEKLFF. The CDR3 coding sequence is TGTGCCAGTAGTATAACCGGGCGTAATGAAAAACTGTTTTTT.

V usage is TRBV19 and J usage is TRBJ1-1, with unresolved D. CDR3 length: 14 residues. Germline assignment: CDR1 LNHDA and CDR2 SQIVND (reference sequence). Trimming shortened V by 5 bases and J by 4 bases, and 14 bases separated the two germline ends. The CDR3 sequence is CASSYGGISTEAFF. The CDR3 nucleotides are TGTGCCAGTAGTTACGGAGGGATCAGCACTGAAGCTTTCTTT.

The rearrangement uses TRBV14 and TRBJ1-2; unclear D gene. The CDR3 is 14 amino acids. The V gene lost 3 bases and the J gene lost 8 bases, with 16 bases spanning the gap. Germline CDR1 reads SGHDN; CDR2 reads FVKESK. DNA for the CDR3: TGTGCCAGCAGCCATGAAGGCTGGCGGTCGGGCTACACCTTC. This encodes CASSHEGWRSGYTF.

The CDR3 loop is CASSSGTSGSSSYEQYF. CDR3 in DNA: TGTGCCAGCAGTTCCGGGACTAGCGGGAGTAGCTCCTACGAGCAGTACTTC. This chain links TRBV28 with TRBJ2-7; 14 bases fit TRBD2. There are 17 residues in the CDR3. Germline V gene data show CDR1 as MDHEN and CDR2 as SYDVKM. The ends lost 4 bases at V and 0 bases at J; junction bases unmatched: 5.

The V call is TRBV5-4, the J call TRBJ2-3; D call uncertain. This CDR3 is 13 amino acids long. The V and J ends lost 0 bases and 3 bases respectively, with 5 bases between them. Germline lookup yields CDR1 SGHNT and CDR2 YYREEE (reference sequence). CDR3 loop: CASSLVDTDTQYF. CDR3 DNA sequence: TGTGCCAGCAGCTTGGTGGATACAGATACGCAGTATTTT.

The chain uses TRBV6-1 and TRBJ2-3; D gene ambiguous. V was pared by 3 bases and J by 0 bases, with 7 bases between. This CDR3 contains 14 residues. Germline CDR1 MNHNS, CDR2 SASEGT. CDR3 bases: TGTGCCAGCAGTGAGGTCAGGAGCACAGATACGCAGTATTTT. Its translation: CASSEVRSTDTQYF.